This T cell receptor (beta chain) stems from a study of T cells in tumors after PD-1 blockade. Background on the study: A subset received ongoing vismodegib 150 mg daily alongside anti-PD-1 therapy. Mean per blood sample: 113,528 templates (24,679-257,772), 36,536 unique clonotypes. Study conclusions and caveats: Some novel exhausted tumor clones appeared in pre-treatment blood, suggesting peripheral recruitment.

Genomic DNA template from tumor biopsies or peripheral blood, 616 ng to 6,004 ng input. Regarding this clone: Its target is unknown.

Assay used: immunoSEQ multiplex PCR; TCRdb lists only in-frame clones, some missing. In the table there are about 33,000 clones, around 80% of which are singletons. V was clipped by 0 bases and J by 4 bases, with 5 bases between them. The CDR3 totals 12 residues. Germline V gene sequence: CDR1 SQVTM, CDR2 ANQGSEA. The receptor was isolated from a human donor with basal cell carcinoma. J is TRBJ2-3 and V is TRBV29-1; no firm D call. The material was PBMCs, obtained before anti-PD-1 treatment. The CDR3 nucleotides read TGCAGCGTTGAAGATCCCTCAGATACGCAGTATTTT. Translating it yields CSVEDPSDTQYF.